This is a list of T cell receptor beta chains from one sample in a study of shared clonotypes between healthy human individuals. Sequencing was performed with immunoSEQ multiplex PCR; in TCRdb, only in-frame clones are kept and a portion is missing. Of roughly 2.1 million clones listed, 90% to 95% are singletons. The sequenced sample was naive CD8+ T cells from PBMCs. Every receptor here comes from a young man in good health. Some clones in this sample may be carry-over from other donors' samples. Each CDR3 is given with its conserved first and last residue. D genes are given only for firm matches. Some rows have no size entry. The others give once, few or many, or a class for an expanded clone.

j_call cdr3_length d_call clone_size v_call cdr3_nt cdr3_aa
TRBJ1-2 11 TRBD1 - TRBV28 TGTGCCAGCAGTTCAGGACAGGGAGGAACCTTC CASSSGQGGTF
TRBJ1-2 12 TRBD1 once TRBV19 TGTGCCAGTACCGACAGGGTCTATGGCTACACCTTC CASTDRVYGYTF
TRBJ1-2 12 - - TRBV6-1 TGTGCCAGCAGTGAACTGAGGAGGGGCTACACCTTC CASSELRRGYTF
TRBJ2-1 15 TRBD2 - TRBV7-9 TGTGCCAGCAGCTTAGTGGGACTAGCGGACAATGAGCAGTTCTTC CASSLVGLADNEQFF
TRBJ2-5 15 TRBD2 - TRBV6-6 TGTGCCAGCAGTTTAGGGACTAGTGTGTTGGAGACCCAGTACTTC CASSLGTSVLETQYF
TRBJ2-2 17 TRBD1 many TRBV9 TGTGCCAGCAGCGTAGCCCGGGACAGGGGGAACACCGGGGAGCTGTTTTTT CASSVARDRGNTGELFF
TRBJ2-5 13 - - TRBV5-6 TGTGCCAGCAGCTTGGGCCATGTGGAGACCCAGTACTTC CASSLGHVETQYF
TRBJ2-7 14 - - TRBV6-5 TGTGCCAGCAGTTACTTCGGGACTTCCTACGAGCAGTACTTC CASSYFGTSYEQYF
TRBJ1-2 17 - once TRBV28 TGTGCCAGCAGTTTATGGGAGCCCTATGCTATCGGTTCTGGCTACACCTTC CASSLWEPYAIGSGYTF
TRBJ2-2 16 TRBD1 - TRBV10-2 TGCGCCAGCAGTACAGGGGGTGTAATGGGTAGCGGGGAGCTGTTTTTT CASSTGGVMGSGELFF